A single sample gave rise to the 9 T cell receptor beta chains below, sequenced in a study of shared clonotypes between healthy human individuals. The method was immunoSEQ multiplex PCR; TCRdb's version includes in-frame clones alone and lacks a portion of them. The sample consists of 2 million to 2.5 million clones, 85% to 95% of them appearing once. The sample taken for sequencing was naive CD4+ T cells sorted from blood. Subset reported: CD45RA+ positively selected. The receptors were sampled from a man aged 18 to 29 in good health.

V is TRBV30 and J is TRBJ1-2; D gene uncertain. V gave up 2 bases and J gave up 6 bases, with 10 bases separating them. The germline V gene has CDR1 GTSNPN and CDR2 SVGIG (reference sequence). The CDR3 has 12 amino acids. The CDR3 protein is CAWSLSTHGYTF. CDR3 nucleotide sequence: TGTGCCTGGAGTCTTTCCACCCATGGCTACACCTTC.

The genes are TRBV9 and TRBJ2-3; 9 bases agree with TRBD2. This CDR3 has 16 amino acids. V lost 4 bases and J lost 4; bases outside the gene matches: 10. CDR1 and CDR2 (germline): SGDLS, YYNGEE. CDR3 nucleotide sequence: TGTGCCAGCAGCCCGGGGAATAGCGGGAGTTCAGATACGCAGTATTTT. Amino acids: CASSPGNSGSSDTQYF.

The chain carries TRBV5-1 and TRBJ2-2, with 12 bases identical to TRBD2. The CDR3 sequence is 16 residues long. CDR1 and CDR2 (germline): SGHRS, YFSETQ. J lost 6 bases, V lost 4 bases, and 7 bases had no gene match. CDR3 sequence reads: CASSPRTSGAPGELFF. CDR3 nucleotides: TGCGCCAGCAGCCCTAGGACTAGCGGGGCGCCCGGGGAGCTGTTTTTT.

The chain uses TRBV11-2 and TRBJ2-4; D is ambiguous. CDR1 is SGHAT, CDR2 FQNNGV, per germline. The CDR3 has 14 residues. With 4 bases removed from V and 8 bases from J, the gap between germline ends came to 15 bases. The chain's CDR3 is CASSSDRLIHIQYF. In DNA form, the CDR3 reads TGTGCCAGCAGCTCCGACCGACTTATTCACATTCAGTACTTC. Supplemented by reference TRBV11-2 and TRBJ2-4, the full variable domain reads EAGVAQSPRYKIIEKRQSVAFWCNPISGHATLYWYQQILGQGPKLLIQFQNNGVVDDSQLPKDRFSAERLKGVDSTLKIQPAKLEDSAVYLCASSSDRLIHIQYFGAGTRLSVL.

As regards this clone: Other nucleotide sequences in the sample specify the same CDR3. The chain couples TRBV7-9 to TRBJ1-3; D not certain. V was pared by 4 bases and J by 0 bases, with 7 bases between. The CDR3 extends over 14 amino acids. Germline V CDR1 and CDR2: SEHNR, FQNEAQ (reference sequence). This CDR3 reads CASSSGTSGNTIYF. CDR3 coding DNA: TGTGCCAGCAGCTCGGGTACCTCTGGAAACACCATATATTTT. Together with reference TRBV7-9 and TRBJ1-3, the CDR3 gives the full variable domain: DTGVSQNPRHKITKRGQNVTFRCDPISEHNRLYWYRQTLGQGPEFLTYFQNEAQLEKSRLLSDRFSAERPKGSFSTLEIQRTEQGDSAMYLCASSSGTSGNTIYFGEGSWLTVV.

The gene calls are TRBV7-9 and TRBJ1-2; weak D call: TRBD1 (5 bases). Germline-derived CDR1 and CDR2 are SEHNR and FQNEAQ (reference sequence). CDR3 length: 15 amino acids. Trimming pared 1 base from V and 4 bases from J, leaving 13 bases between. CDR3 residues: CASSLGVDSPYGYTF. Written as DNA, the CDR3 is TGTGCCAGCAGCTTAGGCGTAGACAGCCCCTATGGCTACACCTTC. Based on the CDR3 plus reference TRBV7-9 and TRBJ1-2, the full variable domain is DTGVSQNPRHKITKRGQNVTFRCDPISEHNRLYWYRQTLGQGPEFLTYFQNEAQLEKSRLLSDRFSAERPKGSFSTLEIQRTEQGDSAMYLCASSLGVDSPYGYTFGSGTRLTVV.

This clone was recorded once. The rearrangement links TRBV6-6 to TRBJ2-2; 7 nucleotides line up with TRBD1. CDR3 length equals 14 residues. Germline values: CDR1 MNHNY, CDR2 SVGAGI (reference sequence). Losses at the gene ends were 0 bases for V and 7 bases for J; bases not matched to a gene: 2. As DNA, the CDR3 is TGTGCCAGCAGTTACTCAGGGGGCATCGGGGAGCTGTTTTTT. It is translated as CASSYSGGIGELFF.

In nucleotides, the CDR3 is TGCAGCGCAGTGGGGGATCTTTACAATGAGCAGTTCTTC. This encodes CSAVGDLYNEQFF. The rearrangement uses TRBV29-1 and TRBJ2-1, with D tentatively TRBD1 or TRBD2 (5 bases each). The germline gives CDR1 SQVTM, CDR2 ANQGSEA. CDR3 length: 13 amino acids. The V and J ends lost 7 bases and 4 bases respectively, with 14 bases between them.

As concerns this clone: Within the sample, other DNA sequences also encode this same CDR3. V gene TRBV11-2 combines with J gene TRBJ2-7; maybe TRBD1 (5 bases). CDR3 length: 14 residues. The V gene's germline CDR1 is SGHAT and CDR2 FQNNGV. Trimming shortened V by 3 bases and J by 1 base, and 10 bases separated the two germline ends. CDR3 in amino acids: CASSLSPGSYEQYF. The CDR3 DNA sequence: TGTGCCAGCAGCTTGTCCCCAGGGTCCTACGAGCAGTACTTC. Variable domain in full (rest from reference TRBV11-2 and TRBJ2-7): EAGVAQSPRYKIIEKRQSVAFWCNPISGHATLYWYQQILGQGPKLLIQFQNNGVVDDSQLPKDRFSAERLKGVDSTLKIQPAKLEDSAVYLCASSLSPGSYEQYFGPGTRLTVT.